The present T cell receptor beta chain was sequenced within a study of cytomegalovirus exposure and HLA in healthy donors. Study-level findings and limits: The authors later linked a missense DCLRE1C variant to TCR beta V- and J-gene trimming. As a later analysis showed, several of the most significant clusters appeared to be linked to common viral pathogens. A likely sequencing artifact accounted for one observed cluster of highly shared sequence variants.

This clone has just one count. No antigen is known for it. Germline V gene sequence: CDR1 MNHEY, CDR2 SVGAGI. The CDR3 contains 13 residues. Use of 60 Vbeta and 13 Jbeta primers characterized the PCR. TCRdb's table, derived via immunoSEQ multiplex PCR, lists solely in-frame clones and lacks some. The sample has around 100,000 clones; over 60% are singletons. The sequence derives from a woman in her 30s in good health and CMV-seronegative. The specimen sequenced was PBMCs. The V and J genes are TRBV6-5 and TRBJ2-5, with a possible D match to TRBD2 (6 bases). With the DNA end fitting TRBJ2-7 better, the J assignment may be wrong. CDR3 loop: CASRELAGGEQYF. CDR3 DNA: TGTGCCAGCAGAGAACTAGCTGGCGGCGAGCAGTACTTC.